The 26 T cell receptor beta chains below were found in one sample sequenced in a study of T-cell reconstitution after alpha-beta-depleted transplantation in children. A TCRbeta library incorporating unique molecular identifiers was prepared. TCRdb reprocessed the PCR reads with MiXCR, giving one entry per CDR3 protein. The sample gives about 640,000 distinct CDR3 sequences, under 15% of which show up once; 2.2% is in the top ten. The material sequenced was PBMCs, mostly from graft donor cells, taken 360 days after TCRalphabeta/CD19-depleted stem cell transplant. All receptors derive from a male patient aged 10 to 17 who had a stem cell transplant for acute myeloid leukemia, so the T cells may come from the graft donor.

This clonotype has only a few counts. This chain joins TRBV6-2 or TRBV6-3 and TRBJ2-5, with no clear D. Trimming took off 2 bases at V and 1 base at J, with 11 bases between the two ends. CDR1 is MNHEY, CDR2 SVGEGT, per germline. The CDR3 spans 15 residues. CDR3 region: CASSYLAVFQETQYF. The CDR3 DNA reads TGTGCCAGCAGTTACCTGGCAGTCTTCCAAGAGACCCAGTACTTC.

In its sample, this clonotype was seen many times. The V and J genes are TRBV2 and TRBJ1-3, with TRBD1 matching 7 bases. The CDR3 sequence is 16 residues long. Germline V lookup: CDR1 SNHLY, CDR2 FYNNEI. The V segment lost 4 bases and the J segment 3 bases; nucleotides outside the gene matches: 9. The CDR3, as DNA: TGTGCCAGCAGTGCCGACAGGGTACGATTTGGAAACACCATATATTTT. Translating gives CASSADRVRFGNTIYF. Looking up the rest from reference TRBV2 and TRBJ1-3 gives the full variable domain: EPEVTQTPSHQVTQMGQEVILRCVPISNHLYFYWYRQILGQKVEFLVSFYNNEISEKSEIFDDQFSVERPDGSNFTLKIRSTKLEDSAMYFCASSADRVRFGNTIYFGEGSWLTVV.

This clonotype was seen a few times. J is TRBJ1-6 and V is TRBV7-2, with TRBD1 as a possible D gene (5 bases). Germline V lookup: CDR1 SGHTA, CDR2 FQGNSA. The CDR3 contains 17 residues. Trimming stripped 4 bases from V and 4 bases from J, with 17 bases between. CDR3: CASSSWGGGTYNSPLHF. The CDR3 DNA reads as TGTGCCAGCAGCTCCTGGGGTGGGGGAACATATAATTCACCCCTCCACTTT.

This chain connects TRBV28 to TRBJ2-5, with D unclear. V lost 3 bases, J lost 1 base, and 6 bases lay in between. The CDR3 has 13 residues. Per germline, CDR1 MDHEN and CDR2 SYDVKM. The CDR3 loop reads CASSFQVQETQYF. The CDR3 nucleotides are TGTGCCAGCAGTTTTCAAGTCCAAGAGACCCAGTACTTC. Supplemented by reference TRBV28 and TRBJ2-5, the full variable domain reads DVKVTQSSRYLVKRTGEKVFLECVQDMDHENMFWYRQDPGLGLRLIYFSYDVKMKEKGDIPEGYSVSREKKERFSLILESASTNQTSMYLCASSFQVQETQYFGPGTRLLVL.

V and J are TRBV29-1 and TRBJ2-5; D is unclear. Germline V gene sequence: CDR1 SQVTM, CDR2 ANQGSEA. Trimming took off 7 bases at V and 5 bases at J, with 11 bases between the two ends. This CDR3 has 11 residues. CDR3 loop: CSGQHGETQYF. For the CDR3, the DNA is TGCAGCGGACAACACGGGGAGACCCAGTACTTC. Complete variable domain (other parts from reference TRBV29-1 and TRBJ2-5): SAVISQKPSRDICQRGTSLTIQCQVDSQVTMMFWYRQQPGQSLTLIATANQGSEATYESGFVIDKFPISRPNLTFSTLTVSNMSPEDSSIYLCSGQHGETQYFGPGTRLLVL.

CDR3 amino acids: CASSLGTSGRAETDTQYF. The CDR3 coding sequence is TGCGCCAGCAGCTTAGGGACTAGCGGGAGGGCCGAGACAGATACGCAGTATTTT. This chain joins TRBV5-1 and TRBJ2-3; 16 positions match TRBD2. Germline CDR1 and CDR2: SGHRS and YFSETQ. V lost 2 bases and J lost 3; bases outside the gene matches: 6. The CDR3 extends over 18 amino acids. Together with reference TRBV5-1 and TRBJ2-3, the CDR3 gives the full variable domain: KAGVTQTPRYLIKTRGQQVTLSCSPISGHRSVSWYQQTPGQGLQFLFEYFSETQRNKGNFPGRFSGRQFSNSRSEMNVSTLELGDSALYLCASSLGTSGRAETDTQYFGPGTRLTVL.

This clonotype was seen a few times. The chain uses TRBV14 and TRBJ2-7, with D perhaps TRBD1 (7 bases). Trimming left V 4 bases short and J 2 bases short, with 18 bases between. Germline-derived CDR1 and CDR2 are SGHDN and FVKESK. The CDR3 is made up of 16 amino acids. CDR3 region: CASSRMGGTEPYEQYF. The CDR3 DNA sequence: TGTGCCAGCAGCCGTATGGGCGGGACAGAACCCTACGAGCAGTACTTC.

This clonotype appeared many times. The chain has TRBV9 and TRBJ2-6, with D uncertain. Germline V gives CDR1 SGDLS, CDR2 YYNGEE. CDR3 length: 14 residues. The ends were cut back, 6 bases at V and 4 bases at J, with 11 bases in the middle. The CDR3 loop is CASTSFGGANVLTF. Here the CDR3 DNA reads TGTGCCAGCACCTCCTTCGGGGGGGCCAACGTCCTGACTTTC.

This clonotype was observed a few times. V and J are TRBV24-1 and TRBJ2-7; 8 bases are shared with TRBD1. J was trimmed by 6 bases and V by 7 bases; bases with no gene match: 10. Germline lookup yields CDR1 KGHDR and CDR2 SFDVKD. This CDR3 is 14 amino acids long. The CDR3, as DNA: TGTGCCACCAGGGCCCCCACAGGGGGTGCCGAGCAGTACTTC. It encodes CATRAPTGGAEQYF.

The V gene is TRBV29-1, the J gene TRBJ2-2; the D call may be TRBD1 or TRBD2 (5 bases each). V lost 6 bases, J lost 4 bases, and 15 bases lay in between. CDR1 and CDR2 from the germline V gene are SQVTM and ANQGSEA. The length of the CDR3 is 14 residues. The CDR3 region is CSVPGRATTGELFF. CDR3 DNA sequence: TGCAGCGTACCGGGACGGGCGACCACCGGGGAGCTGTTTTTT.

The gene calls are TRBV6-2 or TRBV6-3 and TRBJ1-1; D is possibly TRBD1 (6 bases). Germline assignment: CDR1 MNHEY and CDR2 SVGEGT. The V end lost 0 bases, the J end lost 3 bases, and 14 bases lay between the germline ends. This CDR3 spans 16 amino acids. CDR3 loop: CASSYSSGARDTEAFF. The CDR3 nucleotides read TGTGCCAGCAGTTACTCGTCAGGGGCGCGGGACACTGAAGCTTTCTTT.

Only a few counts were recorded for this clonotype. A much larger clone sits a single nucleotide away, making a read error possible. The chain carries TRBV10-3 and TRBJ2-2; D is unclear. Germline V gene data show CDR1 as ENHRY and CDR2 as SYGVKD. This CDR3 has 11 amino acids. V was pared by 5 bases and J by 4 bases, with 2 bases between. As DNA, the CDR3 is TGTGCCATCAGTCTCACCGGGGAGCTGTTTTTT. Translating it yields CAISLTGELFF.

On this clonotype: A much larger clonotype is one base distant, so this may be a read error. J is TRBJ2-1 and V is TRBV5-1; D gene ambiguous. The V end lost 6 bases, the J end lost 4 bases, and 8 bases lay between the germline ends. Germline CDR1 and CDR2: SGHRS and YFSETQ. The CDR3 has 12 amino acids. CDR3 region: CASNSRYNEQFF. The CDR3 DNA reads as TGCGCCAGCAACTCAAGATACAATGAGCAGTTCTTC. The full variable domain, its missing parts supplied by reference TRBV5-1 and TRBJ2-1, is KAGVTQTPRYLIKTRGQQVTLSCSPISGHRSVSWYQQTPGQGLQFLFEYFSETQRNKGNFPGRFSGRQFSNSRSEMNVSTLELGDSALYLCASNSRYNEQFFGPGTRLTVL.

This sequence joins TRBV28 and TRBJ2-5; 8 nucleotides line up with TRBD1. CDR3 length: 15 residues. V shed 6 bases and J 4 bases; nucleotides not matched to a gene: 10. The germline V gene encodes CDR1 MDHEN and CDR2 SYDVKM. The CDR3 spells CASSLRWTGRETQYF. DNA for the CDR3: TGTGCCAGCAGCCTGAGGTGGACAGGGAGAGAGACCCAGTACTTC.

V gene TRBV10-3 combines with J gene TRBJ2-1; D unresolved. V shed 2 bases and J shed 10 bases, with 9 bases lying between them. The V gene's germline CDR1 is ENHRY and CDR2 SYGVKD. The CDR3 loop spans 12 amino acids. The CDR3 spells CAISEPRREQFF. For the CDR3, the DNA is TGTGCCATCAGTGAGCCCCGACGAGAGCAGTTCTTC.

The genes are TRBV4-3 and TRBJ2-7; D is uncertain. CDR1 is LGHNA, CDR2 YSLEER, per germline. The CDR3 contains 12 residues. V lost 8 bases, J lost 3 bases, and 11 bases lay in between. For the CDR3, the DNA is TGCGCCAGCGGCGACTTTTGCTACGAGCAGTACTTC. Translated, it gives CASGDFCYEQYF.

The CDR3 reads CASSQGASGWARQFF. Here the CDR3 DNA reads TGCGCCAGCAGCCAAGGAGCTAGCGGGTGGGCTCGGCAGTTCTTC. The chain joins TRBV4-1 to TRBJ2-1; 8 positions match TRBD2. CDR3 length: 15 residues. V shed 1 base, J shed 12 bases, and the junction held 11 bases outside the gene matches. Germline-derived CDR1 and CDR2 are MGHRA and YSYEKL.

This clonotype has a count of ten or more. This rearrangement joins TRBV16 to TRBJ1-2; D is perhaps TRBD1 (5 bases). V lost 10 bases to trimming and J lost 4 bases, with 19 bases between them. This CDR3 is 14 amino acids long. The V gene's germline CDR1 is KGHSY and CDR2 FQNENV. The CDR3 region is CAIHREGRFYGYTF. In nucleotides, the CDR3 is TGTGCCATCCATCGAGAGGGGCGGTTCTATGGCTACACCTTC.

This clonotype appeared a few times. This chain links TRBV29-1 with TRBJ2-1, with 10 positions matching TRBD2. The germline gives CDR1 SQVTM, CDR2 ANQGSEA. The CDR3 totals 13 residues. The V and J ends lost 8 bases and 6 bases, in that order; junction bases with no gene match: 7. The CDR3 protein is CSQIRTSGNEQFF. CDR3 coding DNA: TGCAGCCAAATTCGGACTAGCGGCAATGAGCAGTTCTTC.

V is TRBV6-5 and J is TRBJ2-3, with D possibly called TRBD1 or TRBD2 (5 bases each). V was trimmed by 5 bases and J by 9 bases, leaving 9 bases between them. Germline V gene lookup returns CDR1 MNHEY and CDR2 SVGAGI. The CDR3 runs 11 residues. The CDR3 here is CASSQWDTQYF. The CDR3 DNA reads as TGTGCCAGCAGTCAGTGGGACACGCAGTATTTT.

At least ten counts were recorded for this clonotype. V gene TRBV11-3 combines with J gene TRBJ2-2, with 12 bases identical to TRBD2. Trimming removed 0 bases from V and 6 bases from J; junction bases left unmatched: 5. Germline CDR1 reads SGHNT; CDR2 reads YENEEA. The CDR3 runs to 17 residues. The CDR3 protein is CASSLERGTSGSGELFF. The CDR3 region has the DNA TGTGCCAGCAGCTTAGAACGAGGGACTAGCGGGTCCGGGGAGCTGTTTTTT.

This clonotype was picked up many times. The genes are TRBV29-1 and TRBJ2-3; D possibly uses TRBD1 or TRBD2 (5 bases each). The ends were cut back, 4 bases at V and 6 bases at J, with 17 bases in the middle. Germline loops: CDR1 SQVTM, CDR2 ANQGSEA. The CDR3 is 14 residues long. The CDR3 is CSVVRGQGRDTQYF. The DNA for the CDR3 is TGCAGCGTTGTAAGGGGTCAGGGACGGGATACGCAGTATTTT.

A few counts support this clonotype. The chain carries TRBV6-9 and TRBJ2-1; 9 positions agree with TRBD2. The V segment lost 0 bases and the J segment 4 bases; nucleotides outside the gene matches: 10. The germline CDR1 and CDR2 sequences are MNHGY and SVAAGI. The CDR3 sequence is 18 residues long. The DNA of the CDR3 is TGTGCCAGCAGTTATTCTAGCGGGAGCCCTAACGTGTACAATGAGCAGTTCTTC. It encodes CASSYSSGSPNVYNEQFF.

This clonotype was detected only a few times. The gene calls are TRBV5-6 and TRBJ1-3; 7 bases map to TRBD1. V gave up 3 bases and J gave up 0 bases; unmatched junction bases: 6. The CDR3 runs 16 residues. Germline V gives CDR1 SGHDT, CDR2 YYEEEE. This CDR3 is CASSWPGGISGNTIYF. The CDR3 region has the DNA TGTGCCAGCAGCTGGCCAGGGGGGATCTCTGGAAACACCATATATTTT.

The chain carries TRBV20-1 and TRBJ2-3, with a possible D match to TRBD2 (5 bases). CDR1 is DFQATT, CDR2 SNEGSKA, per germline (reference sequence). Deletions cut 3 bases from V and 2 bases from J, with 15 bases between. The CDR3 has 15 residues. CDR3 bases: TGCAGTGCTAGCCCTGGGAGCAGATCCACAGATACGCAGTATTTT. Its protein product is CSASPGSRSTDTQYF.

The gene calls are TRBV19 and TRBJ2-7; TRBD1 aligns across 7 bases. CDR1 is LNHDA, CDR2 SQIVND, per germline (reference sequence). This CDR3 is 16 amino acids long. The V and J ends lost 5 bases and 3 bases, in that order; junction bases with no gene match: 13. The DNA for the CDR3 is TGTGCCAGTAGTCCTACGTGGGGGACAGACTTCTACGAGCAGTACTTC. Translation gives CASSPTWGTDFYEQYF.